This TCR beta chain originates from a study of control samples from healthy donors and cancer patients. Assay used: immunoSEQ multiplex PCR; TCRdb lists only in-frame clones, some missing. This sample has 4,500 to 6,500 clones, with about 83% found just once. Only a few counts were recorded for this clone. The identical CDR3 is also encoded by other nucleotide sequences in the sample. Sequenced: formalin-fixed, paraffin-embedded tissue. This TCR came from a female donor with lung cancer.

The CDR3 DNA reads TGTGCCAGCAGCGTAACGGACGGGAGACAGTACGAGCAGTACTTC. It codes for CASSVTDGRQYEQYF. This chain uses TRBV9 with TRBJ2-7, with D possibly being TRBD2 (6 bases). Germline CDR1 reads SGDLS; CDR2 reads YYNGEE. V was clipped by 1 base and J by 4 bases, with 15 bases between them. The CDR3 extends over 15 amino acids.